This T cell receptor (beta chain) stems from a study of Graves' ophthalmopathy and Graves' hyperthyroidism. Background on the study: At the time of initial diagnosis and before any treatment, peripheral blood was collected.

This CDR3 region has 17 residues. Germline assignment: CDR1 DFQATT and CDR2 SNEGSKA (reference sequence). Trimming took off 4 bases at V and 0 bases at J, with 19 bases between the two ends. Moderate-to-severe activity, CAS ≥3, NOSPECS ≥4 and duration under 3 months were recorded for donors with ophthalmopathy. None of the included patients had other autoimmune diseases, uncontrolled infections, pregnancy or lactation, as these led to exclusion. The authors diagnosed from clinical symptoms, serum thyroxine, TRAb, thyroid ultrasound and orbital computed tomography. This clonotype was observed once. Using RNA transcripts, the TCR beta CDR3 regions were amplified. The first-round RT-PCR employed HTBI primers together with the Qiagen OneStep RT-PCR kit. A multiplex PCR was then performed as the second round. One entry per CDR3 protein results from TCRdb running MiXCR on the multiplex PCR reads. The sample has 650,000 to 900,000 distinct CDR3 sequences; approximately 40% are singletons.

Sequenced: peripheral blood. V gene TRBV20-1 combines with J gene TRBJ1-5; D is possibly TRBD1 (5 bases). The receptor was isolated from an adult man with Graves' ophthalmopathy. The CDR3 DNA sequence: TGCAGTGCTACACCATGGGGCAGGGCTTATAGCAATCAGCCCCAGCATTTT. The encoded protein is CSATPWGRAYSNQPQHF.